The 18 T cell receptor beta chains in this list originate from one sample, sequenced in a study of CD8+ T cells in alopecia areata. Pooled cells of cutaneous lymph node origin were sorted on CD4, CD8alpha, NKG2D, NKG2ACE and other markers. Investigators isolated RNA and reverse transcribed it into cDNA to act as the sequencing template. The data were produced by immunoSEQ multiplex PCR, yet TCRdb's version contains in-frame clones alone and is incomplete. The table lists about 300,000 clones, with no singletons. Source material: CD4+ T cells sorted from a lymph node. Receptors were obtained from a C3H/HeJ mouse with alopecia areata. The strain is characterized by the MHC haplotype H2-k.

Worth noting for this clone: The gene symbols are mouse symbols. The CDR3 spells CAEDWGVQNTLYF. Partial CDR3 DNA: TGTGCCGAAGACTGGGGGGTTCAAAAC. This chain uses TRBV31 with TRBJ2-4; 10 nucleotides align to TRBD2. The read ends 4 residues shy of where the CDR3 ends; the end is completed using the germline J gene. The trim removed 8 bases at V and 2 bases at J, leaving 4 bases unmatched. The germline CDR1 and CDR2 sequences are GKSSPN and SITVG. This CDR3 spans 13 amino acids.

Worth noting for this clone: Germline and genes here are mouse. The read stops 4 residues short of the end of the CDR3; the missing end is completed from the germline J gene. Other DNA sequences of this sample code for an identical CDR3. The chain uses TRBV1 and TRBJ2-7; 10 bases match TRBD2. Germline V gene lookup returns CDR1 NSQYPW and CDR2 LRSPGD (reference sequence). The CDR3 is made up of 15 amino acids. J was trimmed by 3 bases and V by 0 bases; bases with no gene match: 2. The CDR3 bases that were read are TGCACCTGCAGTGCAGAGCGGACTGGGGGCTAT. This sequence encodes CTCSAERTGGY. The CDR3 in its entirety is CTCSAERTGGYEQYF.

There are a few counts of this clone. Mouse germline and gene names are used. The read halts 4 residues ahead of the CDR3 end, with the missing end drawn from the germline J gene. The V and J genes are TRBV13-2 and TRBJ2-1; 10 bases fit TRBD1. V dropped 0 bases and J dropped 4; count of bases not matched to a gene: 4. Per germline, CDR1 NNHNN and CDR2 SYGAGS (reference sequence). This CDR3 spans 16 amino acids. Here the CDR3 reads CASGDARQGAYAEQFF. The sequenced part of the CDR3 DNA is TGTGCCAGCGGTGATGCAAGACAGGGGGCTTATGCT.

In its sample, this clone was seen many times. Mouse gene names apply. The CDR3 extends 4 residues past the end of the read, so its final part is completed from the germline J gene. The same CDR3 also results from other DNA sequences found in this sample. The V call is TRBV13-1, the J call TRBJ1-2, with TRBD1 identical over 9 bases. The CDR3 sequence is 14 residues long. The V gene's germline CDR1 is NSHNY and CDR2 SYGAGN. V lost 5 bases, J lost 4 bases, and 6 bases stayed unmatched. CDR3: CASSADRGGSDYTF. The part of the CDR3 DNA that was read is TGTGCCAGCAGCGCGGACAGGGGAGGCTCC.

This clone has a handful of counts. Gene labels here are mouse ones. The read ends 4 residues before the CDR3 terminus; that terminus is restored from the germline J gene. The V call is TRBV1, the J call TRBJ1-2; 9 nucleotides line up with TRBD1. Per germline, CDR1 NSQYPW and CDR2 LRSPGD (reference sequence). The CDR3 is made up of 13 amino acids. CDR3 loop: CTCSDRGQSDYTF. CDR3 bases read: TGCACCTGCAGTGACAGGGGGCAATCC.

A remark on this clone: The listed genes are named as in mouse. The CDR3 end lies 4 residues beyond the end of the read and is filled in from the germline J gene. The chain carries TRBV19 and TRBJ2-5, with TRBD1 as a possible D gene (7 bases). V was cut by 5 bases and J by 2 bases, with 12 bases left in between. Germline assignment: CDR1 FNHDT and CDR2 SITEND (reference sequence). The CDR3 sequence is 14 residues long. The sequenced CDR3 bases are TGTGCCAGCAGGCCTCAGGGGGGCCAAGAC. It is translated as CASRPQGGQD. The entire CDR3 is CASRPQGGQDTQYF.

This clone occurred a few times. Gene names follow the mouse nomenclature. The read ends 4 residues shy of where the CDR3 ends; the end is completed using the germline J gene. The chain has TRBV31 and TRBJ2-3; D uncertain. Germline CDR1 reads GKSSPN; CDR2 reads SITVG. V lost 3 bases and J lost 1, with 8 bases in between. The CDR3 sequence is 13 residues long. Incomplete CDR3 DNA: TGTGCCTGGAGCTCCCAGGGTGCAGAA. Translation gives CAWSSQGAE. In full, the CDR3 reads CAWSSQGAETLYF.

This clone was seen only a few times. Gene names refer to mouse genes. The CDR3 bases that were read are TGTGCCAGCAGTGTGAACACA. Its translation: CASSVNT. The full-length CDR3 reads as CASSVNTEVFF. The chain is built from TRBV19 and TRBJ1-1, with no clear D. The CDR3 end is not reached by the read, which stops 4 residues before it; the germline J gene fills it in. Trimming removed 4 bases from V and 1 base from J, with 2 bases in between. In germline, CDR1 is FNHDT, CDR2 SITEND (reference sequence). The CDR3 covers 11 residues.

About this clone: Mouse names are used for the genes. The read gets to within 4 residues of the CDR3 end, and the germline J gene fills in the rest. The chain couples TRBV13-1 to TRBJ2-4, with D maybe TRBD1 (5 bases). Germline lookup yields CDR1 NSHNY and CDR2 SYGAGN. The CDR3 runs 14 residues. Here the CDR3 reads CASSADRYTNTLYF. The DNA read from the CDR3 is TGTGCCAGCAGTGCCGACAGATATACCAAC.

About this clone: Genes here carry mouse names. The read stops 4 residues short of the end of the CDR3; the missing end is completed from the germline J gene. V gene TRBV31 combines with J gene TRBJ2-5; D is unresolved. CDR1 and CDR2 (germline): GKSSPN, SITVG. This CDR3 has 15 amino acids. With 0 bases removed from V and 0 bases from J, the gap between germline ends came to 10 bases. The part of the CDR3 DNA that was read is TGTGCCTGGAGTCTCCTGGCTATTAACCAAGAC. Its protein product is CAWSLLAINQD. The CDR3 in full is CAWSLLAINQDTQYF.

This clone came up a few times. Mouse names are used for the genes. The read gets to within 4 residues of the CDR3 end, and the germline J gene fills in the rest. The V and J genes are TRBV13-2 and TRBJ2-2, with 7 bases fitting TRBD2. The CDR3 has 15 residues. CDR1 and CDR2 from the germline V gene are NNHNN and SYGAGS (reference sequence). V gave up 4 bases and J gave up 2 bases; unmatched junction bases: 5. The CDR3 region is CASGHTGVNTGQLYF. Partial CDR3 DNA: TGTGCCAGCGGTCATACTGGGGTGAACACCGGG.

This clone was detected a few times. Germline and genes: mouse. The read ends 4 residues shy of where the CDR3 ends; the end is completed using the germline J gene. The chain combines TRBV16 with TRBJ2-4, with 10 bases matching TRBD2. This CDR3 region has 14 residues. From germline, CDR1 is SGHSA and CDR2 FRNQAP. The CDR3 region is CEPLDWGSQNTLYF. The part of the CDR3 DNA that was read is TGTGAGCCCTTGGACTGGGGGAGTCAAAAC.

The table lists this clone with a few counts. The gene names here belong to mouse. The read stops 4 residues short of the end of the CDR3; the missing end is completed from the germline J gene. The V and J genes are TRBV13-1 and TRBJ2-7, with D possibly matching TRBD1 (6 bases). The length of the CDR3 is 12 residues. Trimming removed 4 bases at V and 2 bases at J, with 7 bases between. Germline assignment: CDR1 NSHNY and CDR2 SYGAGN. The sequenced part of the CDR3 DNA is TGTGCCAGCAGTACAGGGCCCTAT. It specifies CASSTGPY. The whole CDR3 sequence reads CASSTGPYEQYF.

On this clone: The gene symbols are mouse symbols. The DNA read from the CDR3 is TGTGCCAGCAGTGGCCGGGACAGCTCTAGTGCAGAA. This translates into CASSGRDSSSAE. The entire CDR3 protein reads CASSGRDSSSAETLYF. This chain links TRBV13-1 with TRBJ2-3; 7 bases map to TRBD1. The read ends 4 residues shy of where the CDR3 ends; the end is completed using the germline J gene. The trim removed 3 bases at V and 0 bases at J, leaving 7 bases unmatched. This CDR3 region has 16 residues. In germline, CDR1 is NSHNY, CDR2 SYGAGN.

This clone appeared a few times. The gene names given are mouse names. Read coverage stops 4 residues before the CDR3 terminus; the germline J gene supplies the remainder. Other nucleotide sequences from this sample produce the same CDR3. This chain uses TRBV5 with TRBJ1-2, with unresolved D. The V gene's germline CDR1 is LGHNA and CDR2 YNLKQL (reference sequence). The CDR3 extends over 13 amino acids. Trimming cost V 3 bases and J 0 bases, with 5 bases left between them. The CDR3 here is CASSQHANSDYTF. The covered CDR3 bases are TGTGCCAGCAGCCAGCATGCAAACTCC.

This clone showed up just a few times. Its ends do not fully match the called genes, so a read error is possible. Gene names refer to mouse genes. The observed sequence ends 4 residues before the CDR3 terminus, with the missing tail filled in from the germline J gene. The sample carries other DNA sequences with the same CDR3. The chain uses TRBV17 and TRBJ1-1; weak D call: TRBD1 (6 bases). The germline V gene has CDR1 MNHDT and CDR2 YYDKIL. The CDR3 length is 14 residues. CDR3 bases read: TGCGCTAGCAGTAGAGGCAGGGGTGACACA. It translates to CASSRGRGDT. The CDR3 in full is CASSRGRGDTEVFF.

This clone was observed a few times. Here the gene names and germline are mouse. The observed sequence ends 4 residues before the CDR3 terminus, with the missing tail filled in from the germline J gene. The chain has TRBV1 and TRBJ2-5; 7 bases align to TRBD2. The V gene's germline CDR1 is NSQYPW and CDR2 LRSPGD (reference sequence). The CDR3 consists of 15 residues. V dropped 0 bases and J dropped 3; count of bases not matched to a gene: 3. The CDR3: CTCSADSGLQDTQYF. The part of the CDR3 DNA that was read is TGCACCTGCAGTGCAGATTCGGGACTGCAAGAC.

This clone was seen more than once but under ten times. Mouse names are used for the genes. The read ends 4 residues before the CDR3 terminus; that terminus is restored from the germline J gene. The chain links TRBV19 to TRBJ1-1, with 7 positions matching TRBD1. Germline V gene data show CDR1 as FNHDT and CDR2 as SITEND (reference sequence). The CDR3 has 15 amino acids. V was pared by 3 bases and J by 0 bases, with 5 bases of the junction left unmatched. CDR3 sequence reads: CASSTAGTANTEVFF. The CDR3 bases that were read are TGTGCCAGCAGTACCGCCGGGACAGCAAACACA.